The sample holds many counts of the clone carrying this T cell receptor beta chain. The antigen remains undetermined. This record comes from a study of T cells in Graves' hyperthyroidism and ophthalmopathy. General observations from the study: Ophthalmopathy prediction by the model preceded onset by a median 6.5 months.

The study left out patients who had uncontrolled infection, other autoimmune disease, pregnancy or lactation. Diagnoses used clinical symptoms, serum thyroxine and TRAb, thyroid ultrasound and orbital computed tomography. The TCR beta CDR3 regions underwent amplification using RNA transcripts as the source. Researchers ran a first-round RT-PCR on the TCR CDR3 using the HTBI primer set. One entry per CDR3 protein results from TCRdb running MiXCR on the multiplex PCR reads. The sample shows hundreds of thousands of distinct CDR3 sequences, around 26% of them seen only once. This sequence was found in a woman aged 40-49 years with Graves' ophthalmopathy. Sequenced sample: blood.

The CDR3 nucleotides are TGTGCCAGCAGCTTATTCAGGGCGTCCTACGAGCAGTACTTC. Translated, it gives CASSLFRASYEQYF. V usage is TRBV7-3 and J usage is TRBJ2-7, with D perhaps TRBD1 (5 bases). This CDR3 region has 14 residues. Trimming stripped 2 bases from V and 1 base from J, with 9 bases between. CDR1 and CDR2 (germline): SGHTA, FQGTGA.